This T cell receptor beta chain was identified during a study of T cells in women clearing cervical HPV infection. Across the whole study: HLA type stays a possible confounder, typing being limited.

This CDR3 comprises 13 residues. The germline V gene has CDR1 SGHVS and CDR2 FNYEAQ. The table came from immunoSEQ multiplex PCR; TCRdb's copy has only in-frame clones and leaves some out. The sample's table shows about 20,000 clones. All participants had a single incident cervical HPV16 infection, and prevalent HPV16 infections were excluded. As concerns this clone: The read gets to within 3 residues of the CDR3 end, and the germline J gene fills in the rest.

This sequence originates from a woman aged 18 to 75 with a cervical HPV16 infection that either progressed to CIN3+ or cleared (not recorded which). Sequencing was performed on blood buffy coat. This chain uses TRBV7-6 with TRBJ1-2; D unresolved. The CDR3 is CASSLDSYNDYTF. The part of the CDR3 DNA that was read is TGTGCCAGCAGCTTAGACAGCTACAATGAC.